This T cell receptor beta chain appears in the sequencing data of a study of blood T cells in healthy people across ages (dated by TCRdb to about 2015). Concerning the study at large: Template switching captured roughly one uniquely barcoded TCR beta cDNA molecule per two T cells in model experiments. To track age-related changes in TCR beta repertoire diversity, the study relied on deep sequencing normalized with unique cDNA molecular identifiers. Donors were grouped into four age groups: young (average approximately 16 years), middle-aged (39), aged (62) and long-lived (approximately 81). Donors of different ages were randomly distributed across sequencing lanes to avoid experimental bias. Using the same blood draw, the study looked at two additional independent replicas of 1 million unique cDNA reads for two donors, one aged 18 to 29 and the other aged 80 or older.

Library prep was done by 5' RACE. Sequencing used an Illumina HiSeq 2500. The second PCR ran for roughly 6 to 11 cycles and used a J-beta primer mix along with a sample-barcoded 5' primer. A unique molecular identifier was introduced onto each TCR beta cDNA molecule by a template-switch 5' adaptor carrying 12 random nucleotides. At least 3 million CDR3-containing paired-end reads were obtained from each sample. First-strand cDNA was synthesized from all RNA with the Mint cDNA synthesis kit, primed by a TRBC-specific oligonucleotide. Following uracil-DNA glycosylase treatment, all cDNA underwent a first 18-cycle PCR with the universal primers M1SS and BC2_uni_R. As for the original processing: Normalization of each sample was performed by random selection of 1 million high-quality reads, each carrying a distinct molecular identifier. Reads sharing molecular identifiers were discarded rather than binned into consensus sequences. MiTCR, with a Q25 quality threshold and the strictest error-elimination algorithm, was used for CDR3 identification, clonotype clustering and error correction. A nonparametric unseen species model using Euler transformation provided a lower-bound estimate of total TCR beta diversity. TCRdb redid the processing of the public reads, applying fastp at Q25 and MiXCR, and retained in-frame beta chains. Identical CDR3 proteins give one entry, which carries the most common genes and DNA. The V and J calls reflect TCRdb's pipeline rather than the authors' work. The sample contains more than 650,000 distinct CDR3 sequences, about a fifth of them found a single time. The ten largest account for around a fifth of the sample.

What the work shows at the level of the full study, not this receptor alone: Donor CMV infection status was unknown, potentially confounding age-related changes in expanded clonotypes. Conclusive comparison of naive and antigen-experienced compartments was prevented by the profiling of bulk unsorted PBMCs. Estimates of total diversity based on one million sequenced T cells were regarded as lower bounds and as underestimates. There was a strong correlation between observed TCR beta diversity and the percentage of naive T cells measured by flow cytometry. As age increased, observed TCR beta diversity per million T cells dropped in a roughly linear way, and a significant reduction was already evident by age 40. Compared with the aged group, more naive CD4+ T cells, fewer expanded clones and increased TCR diversity were shown by the long-lived group, suggesting age selection.

The CDR3 runs 14 residues from the cysteine to the phenylalanine. Of all the DNA, just the CDR3 is kept, 42 bases in frame from base 1. V loses 4 bases, J loses 7 bases, and the germline ends lie 17 bases apart. From the germline V gene, CDR1 is SGHVS and CDR2 is FQNEAQ. Worth noting for this clonotype: Its antigen remains unidentified. Per-base qualities were not stored, and no clone one base away is much larger.

Systemically healthy Caucasian individuals from Russia, 35 to 50 in total and aged 6 to 90 years, were included as donors. Roughly 9.5 milliliters of peripheral blood were drawn from each donor into EDTA-treated Vacutainer tubes. PBMCs were isolated by Ficoll-Paque density-gradient centrifugation, with at least 6 million obtained per sample. Total RNA was extracted from PBMCs with Trizol reagent, with at least 5 micrograms obtained per sample. For every donor, flow cytometry on a PBMC aliquot measured the percentage of naive CD45RAhigh/CD27high T cells. The rearranged segments are TRBV7-8 and TRBJ2-7; D gene: possibly TRBD2, on 7 matching bases. The sequence derives from a man aged 65-85 years in good health. Sequenced: blood. The base sequence is TGTGCCAGCAGCTCGCGGGGGCTGTTAGGGGAGCAGTACTTC. Translated, this gives CASSSRGLLGEQYF.